A selection of T cell receptor beta chains follows, all from one sample in a study of blood T cells in healthy people across ages. Using its own MiXCR run on the 5' RACE reads, TCRdb lists one record per CDR3 protein. The sample has approximately 830,000 distinct CDR3 sequences, roughly 60% seen once. The sample comprised blood. The receptors here all came from a man aged 25-45 years in good health. CDR3s include the opening cysteine and the closing phenylalanine or tryptophan. A D gene is named only where the DNA matches it firmly. A clone size is listed for some rows: how often the clone was seen (once, few, many), or a class if it is expanded.

v_call: TRBV11-1
clone_size: once
d_call: TRBD1
j_call: TRBJ2-7
cdr3_nt: TGTGCCAGCAGCTTAGCACCGGGACAGGGGAGCTACGAGCAGTACTTC
cdr3_aa: CASSLAPGQGSYEQYF

v_call: TRBV20-1
clone_size: few
d_call: -
j_call: TRBJ2-1
cdr3_nt: TGCAGTGCTAGAGATGCTAGGGGTTACAATGAGCAGTTCTTC
cdr3_aa: CSARDARGYNEQFF

v_call: TRBV3-1
clone_size: -
d_call: -
j_call: TRBJ1-2
cdr3_nt: TGTGCCGCAAGACCCGGGGCAGCTCCCATCTATGGCTACACCTTC
cdr3_aa: CAARPGAAPIYGYTF

v_call: TRBV20-1
clone_size: -
d_call: TRBD1
j_call: TRBJ2-7
cdr3_nt: TGCAGTGCTACATTAGGGGGCTACTCCTACGAGCAGTACTTC
cdr3_aa: CSATLGGYSYEQYF

v_call: TRBV5-6
clone_size: -
d_call: TRBD2
j_call: TRBJ2-1
cdr3_nt: TGTGCCAGCAGCTTGGGACTAGCGGGGTGGAACTACGATGAGCAGTTCTTC
cdr3_aa: CASSLGLAGWNYDEQFF

v_call: TRBV20-1
clone_size: -
d_call: -
j_call: TRBJ1-1
cdr3_nt: TGCAGTGCTACCAGGGTCACTGAAGCTTTCTTT
cdr3_aa: CSATRVTEAFF

v_call: TRBV12-3/TRBV12-4
clone_size: -
d_call: TRBD1
j_call: TRBJ1-6
cdr3_nt: TGTGCCAGCGTTACCCGGGACAGCTTCGCATCACCCCTCCACTTT
cdr3_aa: CASVTRDSFASPLHF

v_call: TRBV5-1
clone_size: few
d_call: -
j_call: TRBJ1-2
cdr3_nt: TGCGCCAGCAGCTCCGGGGACGGAAACTATGGCTACACCTTC
cdr3_aa: CASSSGDGNYGYTF

v_call: TRBV7-9
clone_size: -
d_call: -
j_call: TRBJ1-2
cdr3_nt: TGTGCCAGCAGCCTAGGGGTAAAGTATGGCTACACCTTC
cdr3_aa: CASSLGVKYGYTF

v_call: TRBV27
clone_size: few
d_call: TRBD2
j_call: TRBJ2-7
cdr3_nt: TGTGCCAGCAGTTTATATTCCAGCGGGGGGTTGTACGAGCAGTACTTC
cdr3_aa: CASSLYSSGGLYEQYF

v_call: TRBV20-1
clone_size: -
d_call: TRBD1
j_call: TRBJ2-1
cdr3_nt: TGCAGTGCTATCCCGGGACAGGGGGCGAAAAATGAGCAGTTCTTC
cdr3_aa: CSAIPGQGAKNEQFF

v_call: TRBV3-1
clone_size: once
d_call: -
j_call: TRBJ2-2
cdr3_nt: TGTGCCAGCAGCCCGGGTCCAGGCAGCACCGGGGAGCTGTTTTTT
cdr3_aa: CASSPGPGSTGELFF

v_call: TRBV3-1
clone_size: once
d_call: -
j_call: TRBJ2-7
cdr3_nt: TGTGCCAGCAGCCGGCGCAGGGTGGGCGAGCAGTACTTC
cdr3_aa: CASSRRRVGEQYF

v_call: TRBV28
clone_size: -
d_call: TRBD2
j_call: TRBJ2-4
cdr3_nt: TGTGCCAGCAATTCCGGGGCTAGCGGGGGGGTCGAAAACATTCAGTACTTC
cdr3_aa: CASNSGASGGVENIQYF

v_call: TRBV7-6
clone_size: -
d_call: -
j_call: TRBJ2-1
cdr3_nt: TGTGCCAGCAGCCAGGAGGGGGATGAGCAGTTCTTC
cdr3_aa: CASSQEGDEQFF

v_call: TRBV9
clone_size: -
d_call: TRBD2
j_call: TRBJ2-1
cdr3_nt: TGTGCCAGCAGCGTAGTTGCCAGCGGGGGGGTAGGTGAGCAGTTCTTC
cdr3_aa: CASSVVASGGVGEQFF

v_call: TRBV7-9
clone_size: -
d_call: -
j_call: TRBJ1-2
cdr3_nt: TGTGCCAGCAGCTTAGAACACCTTAACTATGGCTACACCTTC
cdr3_aa: CASSLEHLNYGYTF

v_call: TRBV4-3
clone_size: -
d_call: -
j_call: TRBJ2-7
cdr3_nt: TGCGCCAGCAGCCAAGGGCAGGGGGGGAACGAGCAGTACTTC
cdr3_aa: CASSQGQGGNEQYF

v_call: TRBV29-1
clone_size: few
d_call: -
j_call: TRBJ2-3
cdr3_nt: TGCAGCGTTGAAGAAAAGGGAAGAGATACGCAGTATTTT
cdr3_aa: CSVEEKGRDTQYF

v_call: TRBV6-2/TRBV6-3
clone_size: -
d_call: -
j_call: TRBJ1-2
cdr3_nt: TGTGCCAGCAGCCCGACCCGAGATGGCTACACCTTC
cdr3_aa: CASSPTRDGYTF

v_call: TRBV18
clone_size: -
d_call: -
j_call: TRBJ2-3
cdr3_nt: TGTGCCAGCTCACCACCTCCGGGGACAGATACGCAGTATTTT
cdr3_aa: CASSPPPGTDTQYF

v_call: TRBV10-3
clone_size: -
d_call: -
j_call: TRBJ1-2
cdr3_nt: TGTGCCACCCTGGACCGGGACTCCGGCTTTGATGGCTACACCTTC
cdr3_aa: CATLDRDSGFDGYTF

v_call: TRBV28
clone_size: once
d_call: -
j_call: TRBJ1-6
cdr3_nt: TGCGCCAGCAGTCAGGGACTAGGGAGCTCCTATAATTCACCCCTCCACTTT
cdr3_aa: CASSQGLGSSYNSPLHF

v_call: TRBV6-2/TRBV6-3
clone_size: few
d_call: -
j_call: TRBJ2-6
cdr3_nt: TGTGCCAGCAGTAGTGCCGCCAGGGGGGCCAACGTCCTGACTTTC
cdr3_aa: CASSSAARGANVLTF

v_call: TRBV19
clone_size: -
d_call: TRBD2
j_call: TRBJ2-1
cdr3_nt: TGTGCCAGTATCTCGCGGGGGGGCGGGAACAATGAGCAGTTCTTC
cdr3_aa: CASISRGGGNNEQFF

v_call: TRBV6-6
clone_size: -
d_call: -
j_call: TRBJ2-1
cdr3_nt: TGTGTCAGCTCTCTGGCGGGGGCGCAGTTCTTC
cdr3_aa: CVSSLAGAQFF

v_call: TRBV15
clone_size: -
d_call: TRBD2
j_call: TRBJ2-3
cdr3_nt: TGTGCCACCAGCGCCGATACTAGCGGGGGCACAGATACGCAGTATTTT
cdr3_aa: CATSADTSGGTDTQYF

v_call: TRBV6-5
clone_size: -
d_call: -
j_call: TRBJ1-4
cdr3_nt: TGTGCCGTCGGTCAGGGTGGCGTGGAAAAACTGTTTTTT
cdr3_aa: CAVGQGGVEKLFF

v_call: TRBV3-1
clone_size: -
d_call: TRBD2
j_call: TRBJ2-1
cdr3_nt: TGTGCCAGCAGCCTCAAGGGACTAGCTGGAGGCCCCCCGTTCTTC
cdr3_aa: CASSLKGLAGGPPFF

v_call: TRBV4-2
clone_size: -
d_call: TRBD1
j_call: TRBJ2-7
cdr3_nt: TGTGCCAGCAGCCAAGATTGGGGACAGGGATCCGAGCAGTACTTC
cdr3_aa: CASSQDWGQGSEQYF

v_call: TRBV29-1
clone_size: few
d_call: TRBD1
j_call: TRBJ2-5
cdr3_nt: TGCAGCGTCCCCGGGGCAGGGGGCGTTATTCAGACACAAGAGACCCAGTACTTC
cdr3_aa: CSVPGAGGVIQTQETQYF

v_call: TRBV6-4
clone_size: -
d_call: -
j_call: TRBJ2-4
cdr3_nt: TGTGCCAGCGCTAACGGACACAGACAGTACTTC
cdr3_aa: CASANGHRQYF

v_call: TRBV25-1
clone_size: -
d_call: -
j_call: TRBJ1-1
cdr3_nt: TGTGCCAGCAGTGCTCCGGGGAGGAACACTGAAGCTTTCTTT
cdr3_aa: CASSAPGRNTEAFF

v_call: TRBV20-1
clone_size: -
d_call: -
j_call: TRBJ2-1
cdr3_nt: TGCAGTGCTAGAGATCTACGGGGGCTCGGGTACGAGCAGTTCTTC
cdr3_aa: CSARDLRGLGYEQFF

v_call: TRBV29-1
clone_size: -
d_call: -
j_call: TRBJ2-1
cdr3_nt: TGCAGCGTTGTCTTGATCTGCAATGAGCAGTTCTTC
cdr3_aa: CSVVLICNEQFF

v_call: TRBV7-3
clone_size: few
d_call: TRBD2
j_call: TRBJ2-7
cdr3_nt: TGTGCCAGCAGCGTTAGCGGGGGGGTGTCCTACGCGCAGTACTTC
cdr3_aa: CASSVSGGVSYAQYF

v_call: TRBV7-2
clone_size: once
d_call: -
j_call: TRBJ2-1
cdr3_nt: TGTGCCAGCAGCCTCCGGGCGGGGAATGAGCAGTTCTTC
cdr3_aa: CASSLRAGNEQFF

v_call: TRBV12-3/TRBV12-4
clone_size: -
d_call: -
j_call: TRBJ1-5
cdr3_nt: TGTGCCAGCGGTGAGGGTTATAGCAATCAGCCCCAGCATTTT
cdr3_aa: CASGEGYSNQPQHF

v_call: TRBV4-3
clone_size: -
d_call: -
j_call: TRBJ1-1
cdr3_nt: TGCGCCAGCAGCCCCGTCGGCGGGAGGAACACTGAAGCTTTCTTT
cdr3_aa: CASSPVGGRNTEAFF

v_call: TRBV28
clone_size: once
d_call: -
j_call: TRBJ1-2
cdr3_nt: TGTGCCAGCCTCCCTCTCGGGCAGGCTAGAATTAACTATGGCTACACCTTC
cdr3_aa: CASLPLGQARINYGYTF

v_call: TRBV7-9
clone_size: -
d_call: -
j_call: TRBJ2-3
cdr3_nt: TGTGCCAGCAGCGCCCTACTCTTAGATACGCAGTATTTT
cdr3_aa: CASSALLLDTQYF

v_call: TRBV7-9
clone_size: few
d_call: TRBD1
j_call: TRBJ2-1
cdr3_nt: TGTGCCAGCAACAAGGGACAGCATATCAATGAGCAGTTCTTC
cdr3_aa: CASNKGQHINEQFF

v_call: TRBV10-3
clone_size: -
d_call: TRBD2
j_call: TRBJ2-7
cdr3_nt: TGTGCCATCAGGGTCGGGGGGGCCCCCTACGAGCAGTACTTC
cdr3_aa: CAIRVGGAPYEQYF

v_call: TRBV20-1
clone_size: -
d_call: -
j_call: TRBJ1-5
cdr3_nt: TGCAGTGCAGGGGGGGGGGCTCAGCCCCAGCATTTT
cdr3_aa: CSAGGGAQPQHF

v_call: TRBV15
clone_size: -
d_call: TRBD1
j_call: TRBJ2-4
cdr3_nt: TGTGCCACCAGGCCGGGACAGGGTGGAAGCATTCAGTACTTC
cdr3_aa: CATRPGQGGSIQYF

v_call: TRBV7-2
clone_size: few
d_call: TRBD1
j_call: TRBJ1-6
cdr3_nt: TGTGCCAGCAGCTCGGGACAGTTTCATAATTCACCCCTCCACTTT
cdr3_aa: CASSSGQFHNSPLHF

v_call: TRBV2
clone_size: -
d_call: -
j_call: TRBJ2-5
cdr3_nt: TGTGCCAGTACCCGGGACCAAAAAGAGATCCAGTACTTC
cdr3_aa: CASTRDQKEIQYF

v_call: TRBV4-3
clone_size: few
d_call: -
j_call: TRBJ2-3
cdr3_nt: TGCGCCAGCAGCCAGACCGTGGTCCGGGGATTCACAGATACGCAGTATTTT
cdr3_aa: CASSQTVVRGFTDTQYF

v_call: TRBV9
clone_size: -
d_call: TRBD2
j_call: TRBJ2-1
cdr3_nt: TGTGCCAGCAGCGTATACGAGCGGGGGGGCCGAGATGAGCAGTTCTTC
cdr3_aa: CASSVYERGGRDEQFF

v_call: TRBV24-1
clone_size: -
d_call: -
j_call: TRBJ1-2
cdr3_nt: TGTGCCACCAGTGATTCCACAGGGTCGTTGGGCTACACCTTC
cdr3_aa: CATSDSTGSLGYTF